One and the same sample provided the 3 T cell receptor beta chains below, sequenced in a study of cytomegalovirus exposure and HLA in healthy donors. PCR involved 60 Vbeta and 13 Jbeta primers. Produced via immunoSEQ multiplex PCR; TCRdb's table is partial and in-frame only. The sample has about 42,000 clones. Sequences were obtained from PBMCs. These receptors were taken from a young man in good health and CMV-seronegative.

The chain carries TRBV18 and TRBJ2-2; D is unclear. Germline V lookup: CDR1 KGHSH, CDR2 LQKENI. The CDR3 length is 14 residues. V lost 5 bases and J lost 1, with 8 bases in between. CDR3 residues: CASSTYLNTGELFF. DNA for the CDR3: TGTGCCAGCTCAACTTACCTGAACACCGGGGAGCTGTTTTTT.

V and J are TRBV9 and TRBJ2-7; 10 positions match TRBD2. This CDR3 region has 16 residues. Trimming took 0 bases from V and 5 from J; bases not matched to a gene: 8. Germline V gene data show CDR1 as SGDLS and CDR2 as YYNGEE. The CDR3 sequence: CASSVGGAGLADEQYF. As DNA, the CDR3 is TGTGCCAGCAGCGTAGGGGGGGCCGGACTAGCGGACGAGCAGTACTTC.

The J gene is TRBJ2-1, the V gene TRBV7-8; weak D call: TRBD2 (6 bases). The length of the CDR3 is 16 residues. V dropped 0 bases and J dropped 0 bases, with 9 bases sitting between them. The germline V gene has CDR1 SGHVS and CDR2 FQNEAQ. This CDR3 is CASSLAERASYNEQFF. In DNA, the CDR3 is TGTGCCAGCAGCTTAGCGGAGCGGGCCTCCTACAATGAGCAGTTCTTC.